This T cell receptor (beta chain) came from a study of PD-1 blockade in classical Hodgkin lymphoma. Assay used: immunoSEQ multiplex PCR; TCRdb lists only in-frame clones, some missing. Here the sample spans tens of thousands of clones, about 72% being singletons. V lost 7 bases to trimming and J lost 3 bases, with 17 bases between them. The CDR3 totals 14 residues. Germline V gene sequence: CDR1 SGHDT, CDR2 YYEEEE. Each patient's relapse followed autologous stem cell transplantation, and brentuximab vedotin exposure varied. This clone ranks as medium-sized. As yet, its antigen is unknown. Study outcomes and limitations: Baseline diversity in complete responders resembled that of newly diagnosed patients. Relapsed/refractory patients reportedly had the lowest baseline TCR diversity, below newly diagnosed patients, who were below healthy donors.

The sequence came from a human donor with classical Hodgkin lymphoma. The sample here was peripheral blood mononuclear cells (PBMCs), taken at baseline. The gene calls are TRBV5-6 and TRBJ2-7; tentatively, D is TRBD1 or TRBD2 (5 bases each). Here the CDR3 DNA reads TGTGCCAGCGGCCCCGGGACGGGATTCTACGAGCAGTACTTC. Its protein product is CASGPGTGFYEQYF.